These T cell receptor beta chains were read from a single sample in a study of blood T cell repertoires in COVID-19. TCRdb's copy holds only in-frame clones and misses some; the assay was immunoSEQ multiplex PCR. The table lists 250,000 to 350,000 clones, around 92% of them singletons, with 2.5% to 3% in the top ten. Sequences were obtained from PBMCs or T cells enriched from blood (not recorded which). Receptors were obtained from a woman aged 45-59 years who had been exposed to COVID-19. CDR3s include the opening cysteine and the closing phenylalanine or tryptophan. Each record gives: CDR3 protein, CDR3 DNA, CDR3 length, D gene, J gene, V gene. D genes are given only for firm matches.

CDR3 protein: CASSHRVPGELFF
CDR3 DNA: TGTGCCAGCAGCCACAGGGTGCCCGGGGAGCTGTTTTTT
CDR3 length: 13
D gene: .
J gene: TRBJ2-2
V gene: TRBV7-8

CDR3 protein: CASSSGQDPAYEQYF
CDR3 DNA: TGCGCCAGCAGCTCCGGACAGGATCCAGCCTACGAGCAGTACTTC
CDR3 length: 15
D gene: TRBD1
J gene: TRBJ2-7
V gene: TRBV5-1

CDR3 protein: CASSRQPTGLTEAFF
CDR3 DNA: TGTGCCAGCAGTAGGCAACCCACAGGGCTCACTGAAGCTTTCTTT
CDR3 length: 15
D gene: .
J gene: TRBJ1-1
V gene: TRBV6-5

CDR3 protein: CASSLGDRDGTEAFF
CDR3 DNA: TGCGCCAGCAGCTTGGGAGACAGGGATGGCACTGAAGCTTTCTTT
CDR3 length: 15
D gene: TRBD1
J gene: TRBJ1-1
V gene: TRBV5-1

CDR3 protein: CASSSATGARNEKLFF
CDR3 DNA: TGTGCCAGCAGTTCCGCCACAGGGGCCCGAAATGAAAAACTGTTTTTT
CDR3 length: 16
D gene: TRBD1
J gene: TRBJ1-4
V gene: TRBV27

CDR3 protein: CASSLAYEFTGELFF
CDR3 DNA: TGTGCCAGCAGTTTAGCGTACGAATTCACCGGGGAGCTGTTTTTT
CDR3 length: 15
D gene: .
J gene: TRBJ2-2
V gene: TRBV27

CDR3 protein: CASSDSGGRLETQYF
CDR3 DNA: TGTGCCAGCAGTGATAGCGGGGGGCGGTTAGAGACCCAGTACTTC
CDR3 length: 15
D gene: TRBD2
J gene: TRBJ2-5
V gene: TRBV2

CDR3 protein: CASSPTGTGGSSYGYTF
CDR3 DNA: TGCGCCAGCAGCCCGACCGGGACAGGGGGCTCTAGCTATGGCTACACCTTC
CDR3 length: 17
D gene: TRBD1
J gene: TRBJ1-2
V gene: TRBV5-1

CDR3 protein: CASSVGAGSNYGYTF
CDR3 DNA: TGTGCCAGCAGCGTAGGGGCAGGGTCTAACTATGGCTACACCTTC
CDR3 length: 15
D gene: .
J gene: TRBJ1-2
V gene: TRBV9

CDR3 protein: CASSDIWPRLHEQFF
CDR3 DNA: TGTGCCAGCAGTGATATTTGGCCACGTCTCCATGAGCAGTTCTTC
CDR3 length: 15
D gene: .
J gene: TRBJ2-1
V gene: TRBV2

CDR3 protein: CASRPDRGSPTYMNTEAFF
CDR3 DNA: TGTGCCAGCAGACCGGACAGGGGGTCTCCAACCTACATGAACACTGAAGCTTTCTTT
CDR3 length: 19
D gene: TRBD1
J gene: TRBJ1-1
V gene: TRBV27

CDR3 protein: CASSLAGGGRELTF
CDR3 DNA: TGTGCCAGCAGCTTAGCCGGGGGGGGCCGGGAGCTGACTTTC
CDR3 length: 14
D gene: TRBD2
J gene: TRBJ2-6
V gene: TRBV7-8

CDR3 protein: CASSHRGQGNQPQHF
CDR3 DNA: TGTGCCAGCAGCCACAGGGGGCAGGGCAATCAGCCCCAGCATTTT
CDR3 length: 15
D gene: TRBD1
J gene: TRBJ1-5
V gene: TRBV5-6

CDR3 protein: CASSLGNNYLPSGNTIYF
CDR3 DNA: TGTGCCAGCAGCTTAGGGAACAACTATCTTCCTTCTGGAAACACCATATATTTT
CDR3 length: 18
D gene: .
J gene: TRBJ1-3
V gene: TRBV11-2

CDR3 protein: CASSQRLSNEKLFF
CDR3 DNA: TGTGCCAGCAGCCAGCGTTTATCTAATGAAAAACTGTTTTTT
CDR3 length: 14
D gene: .
J gene: TRBJ1-4
V gene: TRBV14

CDR3 protein: CASSMGQAGNQPQHF
CDR3 DNA: TGTGCCAGTAGTATGGGGCAGGCGGGCAATCAGCCCCAGCATTTT
CDR3 length: 15
D gene: .
J gene: TRBJ1-5
V gene: TRBV19